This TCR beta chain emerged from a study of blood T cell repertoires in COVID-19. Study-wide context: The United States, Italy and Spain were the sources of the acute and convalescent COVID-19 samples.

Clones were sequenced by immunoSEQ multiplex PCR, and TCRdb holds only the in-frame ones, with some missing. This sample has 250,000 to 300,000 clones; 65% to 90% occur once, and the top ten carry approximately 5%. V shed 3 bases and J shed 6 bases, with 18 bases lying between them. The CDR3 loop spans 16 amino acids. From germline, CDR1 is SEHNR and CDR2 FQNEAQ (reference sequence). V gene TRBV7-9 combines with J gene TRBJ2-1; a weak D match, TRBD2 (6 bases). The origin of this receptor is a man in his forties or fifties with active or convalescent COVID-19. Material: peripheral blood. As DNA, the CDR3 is TGTGCCAGCAGCTTTCAAACGGGACGGGGAGGCAATGAGCAGTTCTTC. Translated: CASSFQTGRGGNEQFF.